Presented here are 19 T cell receptor beta chains from one specimen sequenced in a study of CD8 T cells in ankylosing spondylitis. Each CDR3 protein is one row after TCRdb ran MiXCR on the 5' RACE reads. The data show approximately 200,000 distinct CDR3 sequences, roughly 13% seen once. Sample: blood, either unsorted or a sorted T cell fraction (not recorded which). These receptors originate from a male donor with ankylosing spondylitis or in good health (not recorded which).

The J gene is TRBJ1-4, the V gene TRBV12-3 or TRBV12-4; D gene uncertain. V was shortened by 3 bases and J by 10 bases, with 12 bases between the two germline ends. The CDR3 has 13 amino acids. Written as DNA, the CDR3 is TGTGCCAGCAGTTTGTGGGAGGGCGGAAAACTGTTTTTT. Translated: CASSLWEGGKLFF.

This clonotype was counted between two and nine times. V and J are TRBV29-1 and TRBJ1-2; D possibly corresponds to TRBD1 (6 bases). CDR3 length: 12 residues. The germline V and J ends were trimmed by 4 bases and 3 bases, with 9 bases remaining between them. Germline V gene sequence: CDR1 SQVTM, CDR2 ANQGSEA. CDR3 nucleotide sequence: TGCAGCGTTGGGGCAGGGGACTATGGCTACACCTTC. Protein sequence: CSVGAGDYGYTF.

The sample holds a few counts of this clonotype. The CDR3 nucleotides read TGTGCCACCAGCTCCGGCGGCGGACCTAGCACAGATACGCAGTATTTT. It specifies CATSSGGGPSTDTQYF. This rearrangement joins TRBV15 to TRBJ2-3; D is uncertain. The CDR3 loop spans 16 amino acids. Trimming removed 5 bases from V and 0 bases from J, with 15 bases in between. CDR1 LNHNV and CDR2 YYDKDF come from the germline V gene (reference sequence).

This clonotype has just a few counts. The rearrangement links TRBV6-1 to TRBJ2-5, with 11 nucleotides matching TRBD1. This CDR3 comprises 16 residues. V shed 7 bases, J shed 5 bases, and the junction held 12 bases outside the gene matches. From germline, CDR1 is MNHNS and CDR2 SASEGT. Here the CDR3 reads CASTSPRTGGRETQYF. CDR3 bases: TGTGCCAGCACCTCCCCGAGGACAGGGGGCAGGGAGACCCAGTACTTC.

The rearrangement links TRBV12-3 or TRBV12-4 to TRBJ1-3; D uncertain. Deletions cut 5 bases from V and 2 bases from J, with 13 bases between. The CDR3 has 15 amino acids. CDR3 bases: TGTGCCAGCAGTCCTTACAGCGTAGCTGGAAACACCATATATTTT. Amino acids: CASSPYSVAGNTIYF.

The chain has TRBV12-3 or TRBV12-4 and TRBJ1-2; perhaps TRBD1 as D (6 bases). V dropped 6 bases and J dropped 4 bases, with 21 bases sitting between them. The CDR3 length is 16 residues. CDR3 DNA sequence: TGTGCCAGCAGCCAATCAGGAGCAGGGGATCCCTATGGCTACACCTTC. Its translation: CASSQSGAGDPYGYTF.

This clonotype came up a few times. This sequence joins TRBV20-1 and TRBJ2-1; the match to TRBD1 covers 10 bases. V trimming: 1 base; J trimming: 4 bases; junction bases outside the gene matches: 13. The CDR3 length is 18 residues. Germline V gene data show CDR1 as DFQATT and CDR2 as SNEGSKA (reference sequence). The CDR3 region has the DNA TGCAGTGCTAGAGGGCGGACAGGGGGTGAGGTCCTTTACAATGAGCAGTTCTTC. As protein: CSARGRTGGEVLYNEQFF.

The rearrangement uses TRBV2 and TRBJ2-5; 8 nucleotides align to TRBD2. This CDR3 region has 13 residues. With V trimmed by 6 bases and J by 4 bases, 4 bases remained unmatched. The germline V gene has CDR1 SNHLY and CDR2 FYNNEI. CDR3 in amino acids: CASRERGRETQYF. The CDR3 region has the DNA TGTGCCAGCAGAGAGCGGGGGAGAGAGACCCAGTACTTC.

The chain uses TRBV19 and TRBJ1-2; 8 bases are a match to TRBD1. Losses at the gene ends were 3 bases for V and 4 bases for J; bases not matched to a gene: 1. This CDR3 has 13 amino acids. Germline V gene data show CDR1 as LNHDA and CDR2 as SQIVND (reference sequence). The CDR3 sequence: CASSIGQGYGYTF. The CDR3 DNA follows: TGTGCCAGTAGTATCGGACAGGGCTATGGCTACACCTTC.

The table lists this clonotype with a few counts. This rearrangement joins TRBV6-4 to TRBJ2-5, with 10 bases identical to TRBD2. The germline gives CDR1 MRHNA, CDR2 SNTAGT. There are 15 residues in the CDR3. V trimming: 3 bases; J trimming: 2 bases; junction bases outside the gene matches: 3. The CDR3 DNA sequence: TGTGCCAGCAGTGAAGGAGCGGGGGGGCAAGAGACCCAGTACTTC. It translates to CASSEGAGGQETQYF.

This clonotype was counted a few times. V gene TRBV5-1 combines with J gene TRBJ2-7; 8 bases align to TRBD2. With V trimmed by 1 base and J by 1 base, 1 base remained unmatched. This CDR3 region has 14 residues. Germline loops: CDR1 SGHRS, CDR2 YFSETQ. The CDR3 here is CASSLIAGSYEQYF. CDR3 nucleotides: TGCGCCAGCAGCTTGATAGCGGGGTCCTACGAGCAGTACTTC. The whole variable domain, remainder taken from reference TRBV5-1 and TRBJ2-7, is KAGVTQTPRYLIKTRGQQVTLSCSPISGHRSVSWYQQTPGQGLQFLFEYFSETQRNKGNFPGRFSGRQFSNSRSEMNVSTLELGDSALYLCASSLIAGSYEQYFGPGTRLTVT.

J is TRBJ1-6 and V is TRBV29-1; 8 bases align to TRBD1. Germline V gives CDR1 SQVTM, CDR2 ANQGSEA. V was clipped by 2 bases and J by 6 bases; unmatched bases: 9. This CDR3 region has 16 residues. The CDR3 reads CSVELPGQAINSPLHF. In DNA form, the CDR3 reads TGCAGCGTTGAACTCCCGGGACAGGCAATTAATTCACCCCTCCACTTT. Using reference TRBV29-1 and TRBJ1-6 for the parts outside the CDR3, the full variable domain is SAVISQKPSRDICQRGTSLTIQCQVDSQVTMMFWYRQQPGQSLTLIATANQGSEATYESGFVIDKFPISRPNLTFSTLTVSNMSPEDSSIYLCSVELPGQAINSPLHFGNGTRLTVT.

This clonotype was found a few times. J is TRBJ1-3 and V is TRBV19, with D possibly TRBD1 on 6 matching bases. In germline, CDR1 is LNHDA, CDR2 SQIVND (reference sequence). V was cut by 6 bases and J by 0 bases, with 21 bases left in between. This CDR3 region has 18 residues. DNA of the CDR3: TGTGCCAGTAGCACCTCTCGGGACACCACAACCTCTGGAAACACCATATATTTT. Protein: CASSTSRDTTTSGNTIYF.

The chain has TRBV5-6 and TRBJ1-2; D remains unclear. The CDR3 runs 13 residues. Trimming took 0 bases from V and 4 from J, leaving 7 bases between them. Germline CDR1 SGHDT, CDR2 YYEEEE. DNA for the CDR3: TGTGCCAGCAGCTTGGAGACGGGCTATGGCTACACCTTC. As protein: CASSLETGYGYTF.

This clonotype was picked up many times. The chain recombines TRBV7-9 with TRBJ2-3; possibly TRBD1 for D (5 bases). The germline CDR1 and CDR2 sequences are SEHNR and FQNEAQ (reference sequence). V shed 7 bases and J shed 10 bases, with 15 bases lying between them. The CDR3 extends over 12 amino acids. CDR3 in DNA: TGTGCCAGCATCCACCAGGGTATCTCGCAGTATTTT. Amino acid sequence: CASIHQGISQYF.

The chain couples TRBV7-9 to TRBJ2-1; TRBD2 matches 7 bases. Per germline, CDR1 SEHNR and CDR2 FQNEAQ (reference sequence). The CDR3 contains 15 residues. Trimming at V came to 4 bases and at J to 6 bases, leaving 9 bases not matched to a gene. This chain's CDR3 is CASSSLIERGNEQFF. CDR3 DNA sequence: TGTGCCAGCAGCTCCCTAATCGAGCGGGGCAATGAGCAGTTCTTC.

The table lists this clonotype with a few counts. V is TRBV7-9 and J is TRBJ2-7, with D perhaps TRBD1 or TRBD2 (5 bases each). The CDR3 covers 13 residues. The V end lost 8 bases, the J end lost 2 bases, and 13 bases lay between the germline ends. From germline, CDR1 is SEHNR and CDR2 FQNEAQ (reference sequence). CDR3 nucleotides: TGTGCCAGCGAGGGCAGGGTAACCTACGAGCAGTACTTC. Amino acids: CASEGRVTYEQYF. Full variable domain (outside the CDR3, taken from reference TRBV7-9 and TRBJ2-7): DTGVSQNPRHKITKRGQNVTFRCDPISEHNRLYWYRQTLGQGPEFLTYFQNEAQLEKSRLLSDRFSAERPKGSFSTLEIQRTEQGDSAMYLCASEGRVTYEQYFGPGTRLTVT.

There are a few counts of this clonotype. This chain joins TRBV10-3 and TRBJ2-1, with D uncertain. Between the trimmed V and J ends, which lost 8 bases and 5 bases, there was a span of 7 bases. CDR1 and CDR2 (germline): ENHRY, SYGVKD. This CDR3 has 11 amino acids. CDR3 coding DNA: TGTGCCATCGAGTCAGACAATGAGCAGTTCTTC. This codes for CAIESDNEQFF.

The chain links TRBV6-1 to TRBJ2-2, with a tentative D call TRBD2 (5 bases). The germline CDR1 and CDR2 sequences are MNHNS and SASEGT. Between the trimmed V and J ends, which lost 6 bases and 4 bases, there was a span of 15 bases. The length of the CDR3 is 15 residues. This chain's CDR3 is CASSPGLRGTGELFF. In DNA form, the CDR3 reads TGTGCCAGCAGCCCCGGACTCCGAGGCACCGGGGAGCTGTTTTTT.